The present T cell receptor (delta chain) was sequenced within a study of DNA immune sequencing with unique molecular identifiers (dated by TCRdb to 2020 to 2021). Regarding the complete study: gammadelta T cells were enriched from buffy coats using immunomagnetic cell separation, and their genomic DNA was sequenced. An ultrasensitive DNA-based TRD repertoire sequencing method using PCR-introduced unique molecular identifiers was developed and validated in the study. Fluorescence-activated cell sorting was used to enrich gammadelta T cells from PBMC of some 10 healthy individuals. The method was checked using synthetic reference molecules and blood samples from healthy people. To compare enriched and non-enriched samples, 80 to 100 ng of enriched gammadelta T-cell DNA and around 0.9 ug of non-enriched PBMC DNA were sequenced. Donors were healthy individuals, with ten to eleven donors profiled from sorted peripheral blood gammadelta T cells. The investigation overall reported the following: The primer-based approach cannot detect novel TRD sequences that are not targeted by the primers. Variation in TRD repertoire diversity was observed between healthy donors, with several donors found to be highly oligoclonal, in that the top 5 clonotypes exceeded half of productive molecules. Among clonotypes in healthy donors, TRDV2 paired with TRDJ1 was identified as the most common TRD rearrangement.

About this clone itself: What antigen it recognizes has not been identified. No much larger clone is present one base from it, and per-base qualities are unavailable.

The library came from multiplex PCR. A 32-plex assay amplified the genomic DNA, with primers for all 8 TRDV and 4 TRDJ genes spanning the CDR3. A 12-nucleotide UMI was added during about 3 barcoding PCR cycles, followed by a second PCR with Illumina adapter primers. Libraries were purified with AMPure XP beads and quality-checked on a Fragment Analyzer with the HS NGS Fragment kit. Sequencing used an Illumina MiniSeq mid-output kit with approximately 22% PhiX and 150 cycles of paired-end reads. The authors' analysis ran thus. Reads were processed with MIGEC version 1.2.9 to group reads by UMI and build error-corrected consensus sequences. Post-processing used modified VDJtools version 1.2.1 scripts and the tcR R package. For TCRdb, the public reads were processed anew by CATT, and duplicate DNA sequences were folded into one row. The V and J calls shown here were made by TCRdb, not taken from the authors' results. This sample is represented by a few thousand delta-chain clones; over 10% of them were singletons. The top ten hold roughly 49% of the sample.

Including the terminal cysteine and phenylalanine, the CDR3 comprises 15 residues. Just CDR3 DNA is preserved here, 45 bases in frame from base 1. This sequence originates from a human donor in good health. Sequenced material: gamma-delta T cells enriched from blood buffy coat, or unenriched PBMCs (not recorded which). Although no V gene was called, TRDJ1 is the J gene; TRDD3 is the table's D call and was not checked against the DNA. Here is the DNA: TGTGCTCTTAATCTTCCCCCTGTCAGGGCCGATAAACTCATCTTT. It is translated as CALNLPPVRADKLIF.